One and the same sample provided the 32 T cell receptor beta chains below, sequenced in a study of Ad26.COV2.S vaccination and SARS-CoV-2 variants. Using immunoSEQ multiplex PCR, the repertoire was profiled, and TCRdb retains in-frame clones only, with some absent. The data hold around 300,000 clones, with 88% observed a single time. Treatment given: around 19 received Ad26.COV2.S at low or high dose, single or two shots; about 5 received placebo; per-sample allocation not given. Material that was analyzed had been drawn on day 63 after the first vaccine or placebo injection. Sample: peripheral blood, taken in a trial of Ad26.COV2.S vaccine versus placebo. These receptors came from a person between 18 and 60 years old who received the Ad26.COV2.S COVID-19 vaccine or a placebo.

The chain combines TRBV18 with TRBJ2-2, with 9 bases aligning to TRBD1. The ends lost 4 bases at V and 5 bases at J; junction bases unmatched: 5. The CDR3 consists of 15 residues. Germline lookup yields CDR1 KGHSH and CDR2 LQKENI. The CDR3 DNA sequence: TGTGCCAGCTCACGCCGGGACAGGGTTACCGGGGAGCTGTTTTTT. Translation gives CASSRRDRVTGELFF.

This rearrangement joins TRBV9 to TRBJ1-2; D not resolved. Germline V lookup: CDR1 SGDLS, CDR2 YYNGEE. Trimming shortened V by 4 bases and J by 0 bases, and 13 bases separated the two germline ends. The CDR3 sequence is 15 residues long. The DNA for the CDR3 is TGTGCCAGCAGCCCCGGACTAAATCCTAACTATGGCTACACCTTC. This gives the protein CASSPGLNPNYGYTF.

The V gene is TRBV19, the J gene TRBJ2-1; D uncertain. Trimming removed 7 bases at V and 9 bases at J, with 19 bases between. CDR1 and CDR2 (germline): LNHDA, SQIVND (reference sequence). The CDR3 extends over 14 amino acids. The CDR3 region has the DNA TGTGCCAGTAACCCTAGGGTCTCTGTTGGTGAGCAGTTCTTC. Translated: CASNPRVSVGEQFF. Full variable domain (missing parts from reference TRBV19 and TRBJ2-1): DGGITQSPKYLFRKEGQNVTLSCEQNLNHDAMYWYRQDPGQGLRLIYYSQIVNDFQKGDIAEGYSVSREKKESFPLTVTSAQKNPTAFYLCASNPRVSVGEQFFGPGTRLTVL.

The chain's CDR3 is CASSLAGGGTDTQYF. The CDR3 nucleotides read TGTGCCAGCAGCTTGGCCGGGGGGGGCACAGATACGCAGTATTTT. This chain uses TRBV5-4 with TRBJ2-3, with 8 bases lining up with TRBD2. Germline loops: CDR1 SGHNT, CDR2 YYREEE (reference sequence). The CDR3 has 15 residues. V trimming: 0 bases; J trimming: 1 base; junction bases outside the gene matches: 1.

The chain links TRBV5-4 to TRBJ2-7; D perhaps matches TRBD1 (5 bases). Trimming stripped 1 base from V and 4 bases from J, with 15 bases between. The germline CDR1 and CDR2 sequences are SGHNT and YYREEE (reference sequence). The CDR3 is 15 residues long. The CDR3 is CASSLPGSGWYEQYF. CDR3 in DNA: TGTGCCAGCAGCTTGCCAGGGTCAGGATGGTACGAGCAGTACTTC.

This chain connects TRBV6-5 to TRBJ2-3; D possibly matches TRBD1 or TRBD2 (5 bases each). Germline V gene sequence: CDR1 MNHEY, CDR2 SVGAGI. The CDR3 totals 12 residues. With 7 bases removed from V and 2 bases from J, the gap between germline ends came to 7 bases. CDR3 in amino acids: CASKGPTDTQYF. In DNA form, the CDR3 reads TGTGCCAGCAAGGGACCCACAGATACGCAGTATTTT.

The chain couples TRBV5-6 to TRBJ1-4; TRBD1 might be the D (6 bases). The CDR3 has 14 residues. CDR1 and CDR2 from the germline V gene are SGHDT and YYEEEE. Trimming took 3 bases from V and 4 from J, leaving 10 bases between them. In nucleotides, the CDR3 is TGTGCCAGCAGCTCGACAGGAGATAATGAAAAACTGTTTTTT. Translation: CASSSTGDNEKLFF.

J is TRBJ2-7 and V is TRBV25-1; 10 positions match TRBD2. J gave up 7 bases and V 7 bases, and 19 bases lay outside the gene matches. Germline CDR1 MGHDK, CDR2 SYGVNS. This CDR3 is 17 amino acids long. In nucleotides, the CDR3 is TGTGCCAGCACCAGAAGCTACGGACTAGCGGATATGGGAGAGCAGTACTTC. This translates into CASTRSYGLADMGEQYF.

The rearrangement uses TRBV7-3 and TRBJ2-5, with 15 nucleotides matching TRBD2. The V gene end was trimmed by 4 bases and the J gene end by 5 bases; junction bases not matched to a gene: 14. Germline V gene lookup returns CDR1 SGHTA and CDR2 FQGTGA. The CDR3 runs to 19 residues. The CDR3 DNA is TGTGCCAGCAGCTCTTTCCGGACTAGCGGGAGGGCCGTTTCGGAGACCCAGTACTTC. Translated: CASSSFRTSGRAVSETQYF.

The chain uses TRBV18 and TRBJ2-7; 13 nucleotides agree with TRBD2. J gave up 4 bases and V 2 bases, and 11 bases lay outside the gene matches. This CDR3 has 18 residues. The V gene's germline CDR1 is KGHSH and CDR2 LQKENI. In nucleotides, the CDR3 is TGTGCCAGCTCACCAGGGACTAGCGGGATACTGGGTGTTTACGAGCAGTACTTC. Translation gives CASSPGTSGILGVYEQYF.

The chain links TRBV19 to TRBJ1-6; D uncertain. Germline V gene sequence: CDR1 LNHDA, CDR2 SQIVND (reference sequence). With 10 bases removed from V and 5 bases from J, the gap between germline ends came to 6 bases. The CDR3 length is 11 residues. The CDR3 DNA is TGTGCCACGGGCGATAATTCACCCCTCCACTTT. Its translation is CATGDNSPLHF.

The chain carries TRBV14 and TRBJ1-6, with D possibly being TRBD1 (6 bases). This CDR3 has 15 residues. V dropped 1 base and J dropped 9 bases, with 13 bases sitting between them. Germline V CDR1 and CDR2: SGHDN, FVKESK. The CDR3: CASSQGLQGVSPLHF. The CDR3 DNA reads TGTGCCAGCAGCCAAGGGCTACAGGGCGTTTCACCCCTCCACTTT. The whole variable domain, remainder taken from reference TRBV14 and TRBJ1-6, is EAGVTQFPSHSVIEKGQTVTLRCDPISGHDNLYWYRRVMGKEIKFLLHFVKESKQDESGMPNNRFLAERTGGTYSTLKVQPAELEDSGVYFCASSQGLQGVSPLHFGNGTRLTVT.

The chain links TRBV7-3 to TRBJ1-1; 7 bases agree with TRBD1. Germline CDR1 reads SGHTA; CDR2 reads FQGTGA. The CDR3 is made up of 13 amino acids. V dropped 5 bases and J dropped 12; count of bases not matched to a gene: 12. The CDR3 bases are TGTGCCAGCAGCCACCGTGGACAGGCGACCCCTTTCTTT. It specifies CASSHRGQATPFF.

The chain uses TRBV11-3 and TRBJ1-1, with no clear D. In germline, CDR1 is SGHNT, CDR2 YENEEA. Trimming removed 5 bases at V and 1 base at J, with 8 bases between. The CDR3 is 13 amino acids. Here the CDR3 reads CASSQTRNTEAFF. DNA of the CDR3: TGTGCCAGCAGCCAAACGCGGAACACTGAAGCTTTCTTT.

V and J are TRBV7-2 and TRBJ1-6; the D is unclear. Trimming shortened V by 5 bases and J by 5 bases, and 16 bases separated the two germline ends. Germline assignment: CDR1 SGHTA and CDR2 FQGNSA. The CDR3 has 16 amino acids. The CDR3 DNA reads TGTGCCAGCAGCCCGGACGGGCCTCGGAATAATTCACCCCTCCACTTT. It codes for CASSPDGPRNNSPLHF. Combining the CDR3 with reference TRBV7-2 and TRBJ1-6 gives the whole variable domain GAGVSQSPSNKVTEKGKDVELRCDPISGHTALYWYRQSLGQGLEFLIYFQGNSAPDKSGLPSDRFSAERTGGSVSTLTIQRTQQEDSAVYLCASSPDGPRNNSPLHFGNGTRLTVT.

Written as DNA, the CDR3 is TGTGCCAGCAGTTATGGACCGACGGGCAGGATGGGGGTCTACGAGCAGTACTTC. It yields the protein CASSYGPTGRMGVYEQYF. This chain joins TRBV6-2 or TRBV6-3 and TRBJ2-7; either TRBD1 or TRBD2 may supply D (5 bases each). Germline CDR1 and CDR2: MNHEY and SVGEGT. The CDR3 is 18 residues long. The V gene lost 3 bases and the J gene lost 3 bases, with 24 bases spanning the gap.

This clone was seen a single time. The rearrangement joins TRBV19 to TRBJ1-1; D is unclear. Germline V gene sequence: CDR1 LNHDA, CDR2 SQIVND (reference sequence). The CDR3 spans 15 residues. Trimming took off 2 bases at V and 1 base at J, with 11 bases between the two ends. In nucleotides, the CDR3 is TGTGCCAGTAGTATAACGCCGACATCGAACACTGAAGCTTTCTTT. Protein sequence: CASSITPTSNTEAFF.

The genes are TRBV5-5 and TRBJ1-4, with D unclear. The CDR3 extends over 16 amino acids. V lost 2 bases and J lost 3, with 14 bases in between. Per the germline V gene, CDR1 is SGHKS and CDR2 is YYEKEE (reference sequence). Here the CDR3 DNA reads TGTGCCAGCAGCTTCTACCACCTTATGGCTAATGAAAAACTGTTTTTT. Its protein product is CASSFYHLMANEKLFF.

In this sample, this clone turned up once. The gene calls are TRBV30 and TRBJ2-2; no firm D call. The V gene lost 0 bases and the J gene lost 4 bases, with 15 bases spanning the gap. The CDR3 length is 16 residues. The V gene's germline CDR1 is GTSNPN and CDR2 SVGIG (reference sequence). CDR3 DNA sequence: TGTGCCTGGAGTGTACGTCAACTCGTACTCACCGGGGAGCTGTTTTTT. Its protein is CAWSVRQLVLTGELFF.

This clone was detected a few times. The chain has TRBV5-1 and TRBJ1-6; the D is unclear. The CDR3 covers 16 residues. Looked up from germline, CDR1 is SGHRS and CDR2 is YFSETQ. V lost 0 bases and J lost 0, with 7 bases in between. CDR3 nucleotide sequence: TGCGCCAGCAGCTTGGCAAAAAGCTCCTATAATTCACCCCTCCACTTT. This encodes CASSLAKSSYNSPLHF.

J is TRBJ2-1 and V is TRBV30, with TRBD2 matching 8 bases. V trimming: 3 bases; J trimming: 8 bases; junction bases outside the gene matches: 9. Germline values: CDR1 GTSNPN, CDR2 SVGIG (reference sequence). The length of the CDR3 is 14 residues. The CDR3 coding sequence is TGTGCCTGGAGCAGCGGGAGCCCTACCTATGAGCAGTTCTTC. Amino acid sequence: CAWSSGSPTYEQFF.

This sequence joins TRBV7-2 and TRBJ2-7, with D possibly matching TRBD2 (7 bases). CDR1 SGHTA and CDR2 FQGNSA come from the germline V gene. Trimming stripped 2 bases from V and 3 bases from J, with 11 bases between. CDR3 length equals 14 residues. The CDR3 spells CASSLNRGGYEQYF. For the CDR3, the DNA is TGTGCCAGCAGCTTAAATAGGGGGGGCTACGAGCAGTACTTC.

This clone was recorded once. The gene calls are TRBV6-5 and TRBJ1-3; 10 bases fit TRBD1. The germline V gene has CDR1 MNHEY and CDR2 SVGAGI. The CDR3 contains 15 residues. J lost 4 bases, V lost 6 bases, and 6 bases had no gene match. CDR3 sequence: CASSPDRGRGNTIYF. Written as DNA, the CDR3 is TGTGCCAGCAGCCCAGACAGGGGGCGAGGAAACACCATATATTTT.

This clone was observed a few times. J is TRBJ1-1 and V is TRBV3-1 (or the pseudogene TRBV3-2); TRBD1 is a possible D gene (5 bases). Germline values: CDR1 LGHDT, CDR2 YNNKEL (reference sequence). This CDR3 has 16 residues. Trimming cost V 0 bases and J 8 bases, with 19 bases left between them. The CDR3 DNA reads TGTGCCAGCAGCCAAGATAGGTTACAGGTCGAGAAAGAAGCTTTCTTT. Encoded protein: CASSQDRLQVEKEAFF.

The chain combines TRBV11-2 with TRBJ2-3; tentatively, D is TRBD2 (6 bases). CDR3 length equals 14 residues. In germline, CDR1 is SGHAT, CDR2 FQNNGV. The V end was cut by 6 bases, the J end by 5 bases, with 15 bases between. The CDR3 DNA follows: TGTGCCAGCAGGCCGACCGGGGGAAGAGATACGCAGTATTTT. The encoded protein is CASRPTGGRDTQYF.

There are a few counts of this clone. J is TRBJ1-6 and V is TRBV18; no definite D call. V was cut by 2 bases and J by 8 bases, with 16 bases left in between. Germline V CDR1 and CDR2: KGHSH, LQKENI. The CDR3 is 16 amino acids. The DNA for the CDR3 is TGTGCCAGCTCACCATCTGTTTCGACTGTCGATTCACCCCTCCACTTT. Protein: CASSPSVSTVDSPLHF.

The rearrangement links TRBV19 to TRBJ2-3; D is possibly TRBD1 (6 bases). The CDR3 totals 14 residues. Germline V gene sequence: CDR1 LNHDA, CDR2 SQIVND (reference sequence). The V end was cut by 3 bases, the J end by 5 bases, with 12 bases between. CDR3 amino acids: CASSIWGQGDTQYF. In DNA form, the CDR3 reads TGTGCCAGTAGTATCTGGGGGCAGGGAGATACGCAGTATTTT.

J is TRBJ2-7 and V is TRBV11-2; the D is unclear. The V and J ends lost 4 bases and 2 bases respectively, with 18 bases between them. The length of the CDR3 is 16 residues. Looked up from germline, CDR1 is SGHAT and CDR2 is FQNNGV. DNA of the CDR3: TGTGCCAGCAGCTCAGCCCGGGCAGCGAGTCCCTACGAGCAGTACTTC. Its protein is CASSSARAASPYEQYF.

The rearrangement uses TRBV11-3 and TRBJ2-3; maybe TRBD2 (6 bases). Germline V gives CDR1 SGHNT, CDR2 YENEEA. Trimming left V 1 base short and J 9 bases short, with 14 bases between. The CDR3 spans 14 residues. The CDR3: CASSLGRGTITQYF. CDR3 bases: TGTGCCAGCAGCTTAGGTCGCGGGACCATAACGCAGTATTTT.

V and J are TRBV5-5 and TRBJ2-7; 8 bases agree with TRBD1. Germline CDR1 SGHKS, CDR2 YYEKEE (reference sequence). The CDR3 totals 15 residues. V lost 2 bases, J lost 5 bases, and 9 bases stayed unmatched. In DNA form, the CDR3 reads TGTGCCAGCAGCTTCCCAGGACAGGGCGTGAACGAGCAGTACTTC. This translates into CASSFPGQGVNEQYF.

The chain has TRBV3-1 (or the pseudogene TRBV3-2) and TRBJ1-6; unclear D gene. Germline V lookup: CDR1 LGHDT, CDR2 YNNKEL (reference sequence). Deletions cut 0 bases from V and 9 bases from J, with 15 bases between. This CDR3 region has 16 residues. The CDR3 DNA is TGTGCCAGCAGCCAAGATCAAACCGGCAGAGGTTCACCCCTCCACTTT. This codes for CASSQDQTGRGSPLHF.

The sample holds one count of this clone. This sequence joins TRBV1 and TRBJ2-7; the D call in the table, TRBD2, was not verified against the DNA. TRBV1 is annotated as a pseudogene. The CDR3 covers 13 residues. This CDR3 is CTSSEREAYEQYF. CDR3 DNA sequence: TGCACCAGCAGCGAGCGGGAGGCCTACGAGCAGTACTTC.